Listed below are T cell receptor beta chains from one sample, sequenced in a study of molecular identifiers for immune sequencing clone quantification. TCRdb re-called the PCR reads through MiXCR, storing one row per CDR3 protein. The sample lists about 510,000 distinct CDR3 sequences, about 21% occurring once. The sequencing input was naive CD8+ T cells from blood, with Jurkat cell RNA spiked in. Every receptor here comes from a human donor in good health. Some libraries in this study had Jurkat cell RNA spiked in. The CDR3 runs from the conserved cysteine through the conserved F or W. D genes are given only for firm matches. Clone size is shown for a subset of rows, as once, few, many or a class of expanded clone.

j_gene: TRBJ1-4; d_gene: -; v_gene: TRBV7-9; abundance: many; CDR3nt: TGTGCCAGCAGCTTAGCGGGCAGGGGCAATGAAAAACTGTTTTTT; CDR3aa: CASSLAGRGNEKLFF
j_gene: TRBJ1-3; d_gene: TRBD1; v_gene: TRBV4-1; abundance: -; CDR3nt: TGCGCCAGCAGCCAAGATGATGGGACAGGGGCGAGCACCATATATTTT; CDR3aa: CASSQDDGTGASTIYF
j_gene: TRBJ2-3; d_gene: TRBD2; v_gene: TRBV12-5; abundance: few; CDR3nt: TGTGCTAGTGGTGCCCCCATTAGCGGGGGGGCCAGTTTTTGGACAGATACGCAGTATTTT; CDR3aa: CASGAPISGGASFWTDTQYF
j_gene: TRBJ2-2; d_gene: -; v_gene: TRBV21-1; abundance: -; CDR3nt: TGTGCCAGCAGCAGGGCAGGGGGCGCACACACCGGGGAGCTGTTTTTT; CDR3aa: CASSRAGGAHTGELFF
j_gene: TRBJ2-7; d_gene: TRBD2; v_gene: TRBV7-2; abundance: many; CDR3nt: TGTGCCAGCAGCTTACTAGCGGGATCCGAGCAGTACTTC; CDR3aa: CASSLLAGSEQYF
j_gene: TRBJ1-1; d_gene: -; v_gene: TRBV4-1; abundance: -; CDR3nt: TGCGCCAGCAGCCAAGGGACCCGGGACTTTAACACTGAAGCTCTCTTT; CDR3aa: CASSQGTRDFNTEALF
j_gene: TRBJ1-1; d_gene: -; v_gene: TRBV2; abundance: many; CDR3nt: TGTGCCAGCGCTTGGCGGGCAGGCACTGAAGCTTTCTTT; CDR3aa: CASAWRAGTEAFF
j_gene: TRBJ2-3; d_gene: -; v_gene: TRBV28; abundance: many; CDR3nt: TGTGCCAGCAGTTTGCAGCCCACAGATACGCAGTATTTT; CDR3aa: CASSLQPTDTQYF
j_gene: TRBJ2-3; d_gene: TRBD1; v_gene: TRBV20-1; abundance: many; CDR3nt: TGCAGTGCTAGTATGGATGACAGGGGTACGGATACGCAGTATTTT; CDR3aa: CSASMDDRGTDTQYF
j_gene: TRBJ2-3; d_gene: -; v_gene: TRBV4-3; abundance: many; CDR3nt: TGCGCCAGCAGCCACAGGGGAATGGCAGATACGCAGTATTTT; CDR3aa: CASSHRGMADTQYF
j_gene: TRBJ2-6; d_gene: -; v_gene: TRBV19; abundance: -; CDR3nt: TGTGCCAGTAGAAGCCTAAGGCGGGCCAGCTGGACTGGGGCCAACGTCCTGACTTTC; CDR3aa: CASRSLRRASWTGANVLTF
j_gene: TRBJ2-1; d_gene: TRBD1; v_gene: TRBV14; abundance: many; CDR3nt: TGTGCCAGCAGCCAGAACAGGGGCCCCTACAATGAGCAGTTCTTC; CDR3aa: CASSQNRGPYNEQFF
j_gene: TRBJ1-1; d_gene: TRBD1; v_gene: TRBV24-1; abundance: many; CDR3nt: TGTGCCACCAGTACCCGGGACAGTGAAGCTTTCTTT; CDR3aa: CATSTRDSEAFF
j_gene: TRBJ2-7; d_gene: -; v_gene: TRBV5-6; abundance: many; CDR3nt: TGTGCCAGCCGTTACCGGACTACCACCTACGAGCAGTACTTC; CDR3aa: CASRYRTTTYEQYF
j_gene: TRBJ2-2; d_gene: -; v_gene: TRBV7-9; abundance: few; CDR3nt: TGTGCCGGGGGAAGGGGCACCGGGGAGCTGTTTTTT; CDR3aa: CAGGRGTGELFF
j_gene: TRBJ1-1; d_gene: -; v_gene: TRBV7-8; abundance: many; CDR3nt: TGTGCCAGCAGCCCATACCCTAGGGACACTGAAGCTTTCTTT; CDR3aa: CASSPYPRDTEAFF
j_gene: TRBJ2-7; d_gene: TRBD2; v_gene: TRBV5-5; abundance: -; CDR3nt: TGTGCCAGCAGCTTCACCCTATCCGGGACTAGCGGACTGGAGCAGTACTTC; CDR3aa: CASSFTLSGTSGLEQYF
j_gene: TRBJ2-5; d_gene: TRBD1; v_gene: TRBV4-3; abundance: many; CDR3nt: TGCGCCAGCAGCCAAGCCTACAGCTTCCAGGGGGACCAGTACTTC; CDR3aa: CASSQAYSFQGDQYF
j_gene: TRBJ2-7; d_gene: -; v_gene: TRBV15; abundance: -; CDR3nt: TGTGCCACCAGTATCGGGCACTACGAGCAGTACTTC; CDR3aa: CATSIGHYEQYF
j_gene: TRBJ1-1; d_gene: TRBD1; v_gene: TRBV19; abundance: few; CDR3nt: TGTGCCAGTAGTCTCCCCGGGACAGGGATGAACACTGAAGCTTTCTTT; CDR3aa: CASSLPGTGMNTEAFF
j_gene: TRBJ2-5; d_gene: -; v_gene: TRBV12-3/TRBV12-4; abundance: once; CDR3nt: TGTGCCGGCAGCCCGGGGGACGGGGTAATACAAGAGACCCAGTACTTC; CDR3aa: CAGSPGDGVIQETQYF
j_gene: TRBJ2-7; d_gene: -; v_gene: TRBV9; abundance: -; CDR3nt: TGTGCCAGCAGCACCTCAGGGGCCCTTATTTACGAGCAGTACTTC; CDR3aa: CASSTSGALIYEQYF
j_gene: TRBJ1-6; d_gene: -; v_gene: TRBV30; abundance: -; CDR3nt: TGTGCCTGCCCGGGGCCCTATTCACCCCTCCACTTT; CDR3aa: CACPGPYSPLHF
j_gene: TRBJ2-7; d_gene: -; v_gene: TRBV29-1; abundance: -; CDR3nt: TGCAGCGTCCAATGGACAGCCTACGAGCAGTACTTC; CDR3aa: CSVQWTAYEQYF
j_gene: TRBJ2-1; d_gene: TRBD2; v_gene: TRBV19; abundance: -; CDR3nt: TGTGCCAGTAGTATCTCTAGCGGGGGAATGATTGAGCAGTTCTTC; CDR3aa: CASSISSGGMIEQFF